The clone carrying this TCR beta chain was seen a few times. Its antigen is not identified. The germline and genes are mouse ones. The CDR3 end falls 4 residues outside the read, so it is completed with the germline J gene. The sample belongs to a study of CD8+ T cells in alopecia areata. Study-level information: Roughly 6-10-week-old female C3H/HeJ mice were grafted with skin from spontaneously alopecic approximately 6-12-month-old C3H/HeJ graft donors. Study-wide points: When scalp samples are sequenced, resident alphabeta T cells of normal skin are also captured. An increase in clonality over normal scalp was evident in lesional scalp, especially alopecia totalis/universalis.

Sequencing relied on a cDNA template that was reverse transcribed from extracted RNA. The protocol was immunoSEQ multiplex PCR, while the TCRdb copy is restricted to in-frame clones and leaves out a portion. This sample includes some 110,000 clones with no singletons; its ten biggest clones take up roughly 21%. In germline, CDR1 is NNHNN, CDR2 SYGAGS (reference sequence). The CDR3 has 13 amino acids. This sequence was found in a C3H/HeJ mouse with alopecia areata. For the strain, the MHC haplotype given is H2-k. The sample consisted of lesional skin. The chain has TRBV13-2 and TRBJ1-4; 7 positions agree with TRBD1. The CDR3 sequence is CASGAGGGERLFF. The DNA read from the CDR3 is TGTGCCAGCGGCGCAGGGGGAGGCGAA.